This T cell receptor (beta chain) originates from a study of blood T cell repertoires in COVID-19. Whole-study context: The analysed material was cDNA or gDNA that came from T cells, B-cell-depleted T cells, or PBMCs.

Authors' data handling: Estimates of nucleated cell counts were drawn from the amplification of reference gene primers. Profiled with immunoSEQ multiplex PCR; TCRdb holds only in-frame clones, not every one. For V, J and clone size, that table is used; D and trimming come from the DNA. The data show 70,000 to 95,000 clones, roughly 90% seen once. Losses at the gene ends were 6 bases for V and 12 bases for J; bases not matched to a gene: 11. CDR3 length: 13 residues. Germline V CDR1 and CDR2: SNHLY, FYNNEI. The Seattle patients, enrolled during active infection, were followed longitudinally. The sample consisted of peripheral blood. The TCR was taken from a man between 45 and 60 years old with COVID-19, enrolled during active disease. The gene calls are TRBV2 and TRBJ2-7; 10 bases are a match to TRBD1. In DNA, the CDR3 is TGTGCCAGCAGCACCGGACAGGGGGGAAGTCGGTACTTC. Its protein product is CASSTGQGGSRYF.